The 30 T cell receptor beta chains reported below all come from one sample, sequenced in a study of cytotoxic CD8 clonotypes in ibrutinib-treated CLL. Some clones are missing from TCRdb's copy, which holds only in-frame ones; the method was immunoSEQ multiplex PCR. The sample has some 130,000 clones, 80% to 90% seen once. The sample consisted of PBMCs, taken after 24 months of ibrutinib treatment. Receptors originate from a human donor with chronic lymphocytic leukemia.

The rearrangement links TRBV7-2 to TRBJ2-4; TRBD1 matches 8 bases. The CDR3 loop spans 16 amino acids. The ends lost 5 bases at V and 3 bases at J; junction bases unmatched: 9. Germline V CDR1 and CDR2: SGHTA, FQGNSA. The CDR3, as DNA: TGTGCCAGCAGCCCACGGACAGGGCCGGTCAAAAACATTCAGTACTTC. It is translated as CASSPRTGPVKNIQYF.

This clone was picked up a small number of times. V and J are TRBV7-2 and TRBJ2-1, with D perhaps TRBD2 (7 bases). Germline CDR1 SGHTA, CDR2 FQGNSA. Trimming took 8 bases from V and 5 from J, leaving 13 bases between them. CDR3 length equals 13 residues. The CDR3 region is CASGGASNNEQFF. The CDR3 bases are TGTGCCAGCGGGGGGGCATCGAACAATGAGCAGTTCTTC. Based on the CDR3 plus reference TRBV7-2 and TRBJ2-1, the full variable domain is GAGVSQSPSNKVTEKGKDVELRCDPISGHTALYWYRQSLGQGLEFLIYFQGNSAPDKSGLPSDRFSAERTGGSVSTLTIQRTQQEDSAVYLCASGGASNNEQFFGPGTRLTVL.

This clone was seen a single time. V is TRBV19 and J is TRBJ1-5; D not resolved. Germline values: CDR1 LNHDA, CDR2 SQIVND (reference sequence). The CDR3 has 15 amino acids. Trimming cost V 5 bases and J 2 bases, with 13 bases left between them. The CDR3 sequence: CASSPLSRGNQPQHF. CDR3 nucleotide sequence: TGTGCCAGTAGTCCCCTATCTCGTGGCAATCAGCCCCAGCATTTT.

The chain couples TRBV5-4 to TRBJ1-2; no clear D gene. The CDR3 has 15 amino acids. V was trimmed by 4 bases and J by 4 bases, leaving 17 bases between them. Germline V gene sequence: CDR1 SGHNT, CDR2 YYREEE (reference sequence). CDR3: CASSIQNTGSYGYTF. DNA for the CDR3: TGTGCCAGCAGCATTCAAAACACCGGTAGCTATGGCTACACCTTC. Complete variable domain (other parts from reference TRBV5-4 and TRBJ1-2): ETGVTQSPTHLIKTRGQQVTLRCSSQSGHNTVSWYQQALGQGPQFIFQYYREEENGRGNFPPRFSGLQFPNYSSELNVNALELDDSALYLCASSIQNTGSYGYTFGSGTRLTVV.

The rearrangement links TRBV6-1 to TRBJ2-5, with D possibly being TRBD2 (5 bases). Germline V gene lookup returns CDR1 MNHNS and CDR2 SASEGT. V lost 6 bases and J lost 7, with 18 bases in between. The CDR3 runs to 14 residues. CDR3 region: CASSPRLEVGTQYF. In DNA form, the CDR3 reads TGTGCCAGCAGCCCCCGGCTGGAGGTCGGGACCCAGTACTTC.

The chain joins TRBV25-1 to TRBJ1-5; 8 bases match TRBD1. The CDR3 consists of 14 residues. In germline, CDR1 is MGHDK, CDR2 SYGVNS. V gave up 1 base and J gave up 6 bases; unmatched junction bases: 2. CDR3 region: CASSESTGGQPQHF. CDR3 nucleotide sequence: TGTGCCAGCAGTGAATCTACAGGGGGTCAGCCCCAGCATTTT.

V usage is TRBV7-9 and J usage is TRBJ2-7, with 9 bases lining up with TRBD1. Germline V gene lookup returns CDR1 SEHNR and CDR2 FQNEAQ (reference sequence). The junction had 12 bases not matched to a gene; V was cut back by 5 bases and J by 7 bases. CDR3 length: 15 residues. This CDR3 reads CASSRFSGTGIEQYF. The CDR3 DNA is TGTGCCAGCAGCCGTTTCTCCGGGACAGGGATAGAGCAGTACTTC.

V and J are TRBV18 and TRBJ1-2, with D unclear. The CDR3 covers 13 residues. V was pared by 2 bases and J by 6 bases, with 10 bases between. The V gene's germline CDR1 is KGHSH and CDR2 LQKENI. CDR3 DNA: TGTGCCAGCTCACCAAGCCAACCCGATGGCTACACCTTC. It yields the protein CASSPSQPDGYTF.

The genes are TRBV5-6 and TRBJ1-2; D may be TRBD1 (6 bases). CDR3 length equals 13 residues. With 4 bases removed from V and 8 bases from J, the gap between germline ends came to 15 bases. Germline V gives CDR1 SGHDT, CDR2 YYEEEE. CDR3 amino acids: CASSHRGGGGYTF. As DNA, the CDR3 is TGTGCCAGCAGCCACCGAGGGGGGGGCGGCTACACCTTC.

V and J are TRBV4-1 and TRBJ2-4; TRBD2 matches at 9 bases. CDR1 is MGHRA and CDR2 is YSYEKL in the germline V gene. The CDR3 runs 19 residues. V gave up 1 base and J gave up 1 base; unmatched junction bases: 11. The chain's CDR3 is CASSQGLARGGFAKNIQYF. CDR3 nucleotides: TGCGCCAGCAGCCAAGGGTTGGCGCGGGGGGGCTTCGCCAAAAACATTCAGTACTTC.

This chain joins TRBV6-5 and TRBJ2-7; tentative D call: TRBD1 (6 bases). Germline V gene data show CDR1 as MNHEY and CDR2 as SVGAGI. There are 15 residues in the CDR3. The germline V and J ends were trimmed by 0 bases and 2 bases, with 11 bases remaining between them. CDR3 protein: CASSYSVRGAYEQYF. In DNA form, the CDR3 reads TGTGCCAGCAGTTACTCGGTCAGGGGTGCCTACGAGCAGTACTTC.

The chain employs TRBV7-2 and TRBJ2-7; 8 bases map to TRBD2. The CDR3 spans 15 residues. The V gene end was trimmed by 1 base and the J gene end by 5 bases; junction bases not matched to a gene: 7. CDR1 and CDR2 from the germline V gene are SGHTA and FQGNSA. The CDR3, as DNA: TGTGCCAGCAGCTTAGTGCGAGCGGGAGTGGACGAGCAGTACTTC. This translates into CASSLVRAGVDEQYF.

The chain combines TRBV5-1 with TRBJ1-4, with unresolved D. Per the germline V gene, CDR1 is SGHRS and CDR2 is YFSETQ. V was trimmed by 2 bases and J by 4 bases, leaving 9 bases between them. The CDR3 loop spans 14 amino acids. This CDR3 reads CASSFLNHNEKLFF. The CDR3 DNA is TGCGCCAGCAGCTTCCTGAATCATAATGAAAAACTGTTTTTT.

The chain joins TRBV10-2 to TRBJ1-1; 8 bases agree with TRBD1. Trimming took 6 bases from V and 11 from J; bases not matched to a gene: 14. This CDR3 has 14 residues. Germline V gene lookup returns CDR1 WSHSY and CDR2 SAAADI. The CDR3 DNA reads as TGCGCCAGCAGCCACCCGGACAGGGTCCGGTCCGCTTTCTTT. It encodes CASSHPDRVRSAFF.

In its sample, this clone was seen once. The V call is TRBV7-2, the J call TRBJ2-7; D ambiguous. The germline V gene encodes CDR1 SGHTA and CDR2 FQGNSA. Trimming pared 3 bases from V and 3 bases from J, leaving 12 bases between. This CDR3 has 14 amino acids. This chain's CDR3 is CASSFTSSYYEQYF. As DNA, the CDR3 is TGTGCCAGCAGCTTCACGAGCAGCTACTACGAGCAGTACTTC.

CDR3 DNA: TGTGCCAGCTCATCAAACAGGGTTGCCACTGACAATGAGCAGTTCTTC. It translates to CASSSNRVATDNEQFF. The chain has TRBV18 and TRBJ2-1; TRBD1 might be the D (6 bases). The CDR3 covers 16 residues. Germline CDR1 KGHSH, CDR2 LQKENI. Trimming took 5 bases from V and 5 from J, leaving 19 bases between them.

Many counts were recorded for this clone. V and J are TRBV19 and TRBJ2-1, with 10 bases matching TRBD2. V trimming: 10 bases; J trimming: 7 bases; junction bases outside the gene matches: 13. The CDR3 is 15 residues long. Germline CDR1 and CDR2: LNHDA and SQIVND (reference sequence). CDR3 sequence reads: CATRPLSGGRNEQFF. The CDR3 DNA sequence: TGTGCCACCCGCCCCCTTAGCGGGGGGAGGAATGAGCAGTTCTTC.

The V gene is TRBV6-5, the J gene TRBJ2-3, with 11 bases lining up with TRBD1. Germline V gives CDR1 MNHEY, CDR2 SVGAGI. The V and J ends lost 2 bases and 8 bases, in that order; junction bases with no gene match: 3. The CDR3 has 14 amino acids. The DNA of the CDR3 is TGTGCCAGCAGTTACGGGACAGGGGGGACTACGCAGTATTTT. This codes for CASSYGTGGTTQYF.

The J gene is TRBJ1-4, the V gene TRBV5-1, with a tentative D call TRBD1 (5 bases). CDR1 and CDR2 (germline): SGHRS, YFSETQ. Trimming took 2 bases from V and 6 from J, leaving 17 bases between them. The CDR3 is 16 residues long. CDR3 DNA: TGCGCCAGCAGCTTAAGCGGGGGGACGAGGGATGAAAAACTGTTTTTT. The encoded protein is CASSLSGGTRDEKLFF.

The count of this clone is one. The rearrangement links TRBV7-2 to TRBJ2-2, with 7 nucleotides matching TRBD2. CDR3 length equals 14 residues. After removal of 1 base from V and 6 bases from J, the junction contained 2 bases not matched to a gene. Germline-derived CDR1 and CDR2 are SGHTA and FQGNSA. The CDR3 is CASSLGLAAGELFF. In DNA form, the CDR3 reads TGTGCCAGCAGCTTAGGGCTAGCGGCCGGGGAGCTGTTTTTT.

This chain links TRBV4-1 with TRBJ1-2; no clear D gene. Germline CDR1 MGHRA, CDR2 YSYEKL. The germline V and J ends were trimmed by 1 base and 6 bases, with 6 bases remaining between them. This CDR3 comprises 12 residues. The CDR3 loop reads CASSQVGHGYTF. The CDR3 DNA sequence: TGCGCCAGCAGCCAAGTTGGGCATGGCTACACCTTC.

The CDR3 spells CASSVGTPLTGETQYF. The CDR3 coding sequence is TGTGCCAGCAGCGTCGGGACACCATTAACGGGAGAGACCCAGTACTTC. The V and J genes are TRBV9 and TRBJ2-5; a weak D match, TRBD1 (6 bases). This CDR3 is 16 amino acids long. The germline V gene encodes CDR1 SGDLS and CDR2 YYNGEE. Trimming took 2 bases from V and 4 from J, leaving 18 bases between them.

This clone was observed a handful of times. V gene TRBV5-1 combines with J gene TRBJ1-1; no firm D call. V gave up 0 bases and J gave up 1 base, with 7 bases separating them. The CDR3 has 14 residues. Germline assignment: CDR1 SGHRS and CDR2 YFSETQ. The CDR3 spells CASSLGAANTEAFF. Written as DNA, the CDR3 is TGCGCCAGCAGCTTGGGGGCGGCGAACACTGAAGCTTTCTTT.

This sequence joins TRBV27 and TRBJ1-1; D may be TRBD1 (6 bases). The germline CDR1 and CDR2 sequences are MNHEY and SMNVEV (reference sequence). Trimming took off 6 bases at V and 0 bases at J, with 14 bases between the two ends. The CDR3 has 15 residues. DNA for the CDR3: TGTGCCAGCAGAAGGACAGAGAGCATGAACACTGAAGCTTTCTTT. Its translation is CASRRTESMNTEAFF.

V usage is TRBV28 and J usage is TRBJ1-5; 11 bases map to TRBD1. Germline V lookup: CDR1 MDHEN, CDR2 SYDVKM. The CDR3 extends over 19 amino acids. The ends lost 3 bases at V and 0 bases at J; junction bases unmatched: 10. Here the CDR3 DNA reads TGTGCCAGCAGTTTCATGCTCGGACAGGGGGCGAATAGCAATCAGCCCCAGCATTTT. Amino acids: CASSFMLGQGANSNQPQHF.

CDR3 sequence: CASSKLAVGTDTQYF. The CDR3 bases are TGCGCCAGCAGCAAACTAGCGGTAGGCACAGATACGCAGTATTTT. The V and J genes are TRBV4-1 and TRBJ2-3; 8 bases are a match to TRBD2. The length of the CDR3 is 15 residues. With 5 bases clipped from V and 1 base from J, the junction kept 5 bases outside the gene matches. The V gene's germline CDR1 is MGHRA and CDR2 YSYEKL.

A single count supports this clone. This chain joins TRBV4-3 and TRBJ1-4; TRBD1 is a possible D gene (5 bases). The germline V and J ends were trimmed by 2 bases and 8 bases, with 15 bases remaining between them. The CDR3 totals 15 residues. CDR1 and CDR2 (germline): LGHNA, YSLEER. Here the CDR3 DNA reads TGCGCCAGCAGCCAAATAACGCCGGGGGGGGAAAAACTGTTTTTT. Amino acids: CASSQITPGGEKLFF.

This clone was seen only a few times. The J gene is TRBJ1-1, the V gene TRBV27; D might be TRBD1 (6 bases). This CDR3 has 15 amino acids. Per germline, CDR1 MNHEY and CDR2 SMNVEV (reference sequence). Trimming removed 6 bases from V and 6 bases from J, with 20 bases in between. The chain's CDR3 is CASSLTPTGRAEAFF. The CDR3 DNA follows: TGTGCCAGCAGCCTAACCCCTACAGGGAGGGCTGAAGCTTTCTTT.

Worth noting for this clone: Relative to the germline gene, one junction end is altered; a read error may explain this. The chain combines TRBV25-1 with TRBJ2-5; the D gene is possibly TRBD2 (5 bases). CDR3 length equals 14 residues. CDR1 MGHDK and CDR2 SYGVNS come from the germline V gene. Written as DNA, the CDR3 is TGTGCCGGCAGTGATGCTAGCCTGATGGAGACCCAGTACTTC. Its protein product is CAGSDASLMETQYF. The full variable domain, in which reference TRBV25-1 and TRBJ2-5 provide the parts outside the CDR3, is EADIYQTPRYLVIGTGKKITLECSQTMGHDKMYWYQQDPGMELHLIHYSYGVNSTEKGDLSSESTVSRIRTEHFPLTLESARPSHTSQYLCAGSDASLMETQYFGPGTRLLVL.

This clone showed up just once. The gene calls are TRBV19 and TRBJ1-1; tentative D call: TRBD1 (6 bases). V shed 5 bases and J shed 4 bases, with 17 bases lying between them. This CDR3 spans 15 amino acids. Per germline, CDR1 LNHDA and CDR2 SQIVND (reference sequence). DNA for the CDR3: TGTGCCAGTAGTGTACACAGGGTTAGTGGCACTGAAGCTTTCTTT. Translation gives CASSVHRVSGTEAFF.